This T cell receptor beta chain is from a study of brain T cells in children with intractable seizures. The protocol was immunoSEQ multiplex PCR, while the TCRdb copy is restricted to in-frame clones and leaves out a portion. The sample holds about 340,000 clones, over 90% seen once. Time point meaning: blood from clinic visit 5 months post-surgery; TSC patient then seizure free. This CDR3 has 13 amino acids. Germline CDR1 and CDR2: LGHDT and YNNKEL (reference sequence). V shed 4 bases and J shed 2 bases, with 9 bases lying between them. The TCR sequence derives from a boy under two years old with tuberous sclerosis and intractable seizures. This specimen consisted of peripheral blood, obtained 4 to 5 months after surgery. The chain uses TRBV3-1 (or the pseudogene TRBV3-2) and TRBJ2-7; D remains ambiguous. The CDR3 sequence: CASSPNVAYEQYF. The CDR3 DNA reads TGTGCCAGCAGCCCGAACGTAGCCTACGAGCAGTACTTC.